These T cell receptor beta chains were read from a single sample in a study of patients and donors after allogeneic stem cell transplantation. TCRdb ran MiXCR on the RT-PCR reads and lists one entry per CDR3 protein. The sample lists 200,000 to 250,000 distinct CDR3 sequences, roughly 13% seen once, with 11% in the top ten. Material for sequencing was blood, either unsorted or a sorted T cell fraction (not recorded which). These receptors originate from a human donor who was either an allogeneic HSCT recipient or a stem cell or donor lymphocyte infusion donor (not recorded which). It is not recorded whose cells these are; they may come from a transplant donor. The CDR3 runs from the conserved cysteine through the conserved F or W. The D gene is left open where the match is weak. Part of the rows lack a size; the others show once, few, many or a class for expanded clones.

V gene: TRBV24-1
clone size: many
D gene: .
J gene: TRBJ1-4
CDR3 protein: CATSPGTSPTNEKLFF
CDR3 DNA: TGTGCCACCAGTCCCGGGACATCGCCAACTAATGAAAAACTGTTTTTT

V gene: TRBV10-3
clone size: few
D gene: .
J gene: TRBJ1-5
CDR3 protein: CAISESLGINQPQHF
CDR3 DNA: TGTGCCATCAGTGAGTCGTTAGGGATCAATCAGCCCCAGCATTTT

V gene: TRBV5-1
clone size: few
D gene: .
J gene: TRBJ2-3
CDR3 protein: CASSSQGERTDTQYF
CDR3 DNA: TGCGCCAGCAGCTCCCAAGGGGAAAGGACAGATACGCAGTATTTT

V gene: TRBV6-2/TRBV6-3
clone size: few
D gene: .
J gene: TRBJ2-5
CDR3 protein: CASSYIPPQETQYF
CDR3 DNA: TGTGCCAGCAGTTACATCCCACCGCAAGAGACCCAGTACTTC

V gene: TRBV24-1
clone size: many
D gene: .
J gene: TRBJ2-2
CDR3 protein: CATRDKNTGELFF
CDR3 DNA: TGTGCCACCAGGGACAAGAACACCGGGGAGCTGTTTTTT

V gene: TRBV9
clone size: .
D gene: .
J gene: TRBJ2-1
CDR3 protein: CASSVRDREAEQFF
CDR3 DNA: TGTGCCAGCAGCGTCCGGGATCGCGAGGCTGAGCAGTTCTTC

V gene: TRBV4-1
clone size: many
D gene: TRBD1
J gene: TRBJ2-7
CDR3 protein: CASSQGQGDFYEQYF
CDR3 DNA: TGCGCCAGCAGTCAGGGACAGGGCGATTTTTACGAGCAGTACTTC

V gene: TRBV10-3
clone size: .
D gene: TRBD2
J gene: TRBJ2-3
CDR3 protein: CAINRLAGEDTQYF
CDR3 DNA: TGTGCCATCAACCGACTAGCGGGGGAAGATACGCAGTATTTT

V gene: TRBV6-1
clone size: .
D gene: .
J gene: TRBJ2-7
CDR3 protein: CASSESNIAVYEQYF
CDR3 DNA: TGTGCCAGCAGTGAAAGTAATATTGCTGTTTACGAGCAGTACTTC

V gene: TRBV6-1
clone size: few
D gene: TRBD1
J gene: TRBJ2-2
CDR3 protein: CASGKTGSNGELFF
CDR3 DNA: TGTGCCAGCGGGAAGACAGGGTCTAACGGGGAGCTGTTTTTT

V gene: TRBV5-1
clone size: few
D gene: .
J gene: TRBJ2-1
CDR3 protein: CASSLWRNEQFF
CDR3 DNA: TGCGCCAGCAGCTTGTGGCGGAATGAGCAGTTCTTC

V gene: TRBV27
clone size: .
D gene: TRBD1
J gene: TRBJ2-7
CDR3 protein: CASSLSHAGTGYEQYF
CDR3 DNA: TGTGCCAGCAGTTTATCCCATGCCGGGACAGGTTACGAGCAGTACTTC

V gene: TRBV25-1
clone size: few
D gene: .
J gene: TRBJ2-7
CDR3 protein: CASSEWGGQTGISYEQYF
CDR3 DNA: TGTGCCAGCAGTGAATGGGGGGGACAGACCGGAATCAGCTACGAGCAGTACTTC

V gene: TRBV5-1
clone size: few
D gene: TRBD1
J gene: TRBJ2-1
CDR3 protein: CASGAEGQVSYNEQFF
CDR3 DNA: TGCGCCAGCGGTGCAGAGGGACAGGTCTCCTACAATGAGCAGTTCTTC

V gene: TRBV9
clone size: few
D gene: TRBD1
J gene: TRBJ1-2
CDR3 protein: CASSETTGKGGYTF
CDR3 DNA: TGTGCCAGCAGCGAGACGACAGGGAAGGGCGGCTACACCTTC

V gene: TRBV7-8
clone size: .
D gene: .
J gene: TRBJ1-1
CDR3 protein: CASNRDKDTEAFF
CDR3 DNA: TGTGCCAGTAACCGGGACAAGGACACTGAAGCTTTCTTT

V gene: TRBV12-3/TRBV12-4
clone size: .
D gene: .
J gene: TRBJ2-7
CDR3 protein: CASSSPRAGARYEQYF
CDR3 DNA: TGTGCCAGCAGTTCCCCCCGCGCTGGGGCGCGCTACGAGCAGTACTTC

V gene: TRBV4-1
clone size: .
D gene: .
J gene: TRBJ1-3
CDR3 protein: CASSGTSSSGNTIYF
CDR3 DNA: TGCGCCAGCAGTGGGACATCAAGCTCTGGAAACACCATATATTTT

V gene: TRBV20-1
clone size: many
D gene: .
J gene: TRBJ2-3
CDR3 protein: CSARDRGRGGDTQYF
CDR3 DNA: TGCAGTGCTAGAGATAGGGGGCGGGGAGGAGATACGCAGTATTTT

V gene: TRBV9
clone size: few
D gene: .
J gene: TRBJ2-2
CDR3 protein: CASSAGSNTGELFF
CDR3 DNA: TGTGCCAGCAGCGCGGGCTCGAACACCGGGGAGCTGTTTTTT

V gene: TRBV13
clone size: .
D gene: TRBD2
J gene: TRBJ2-1
CDR3 protein: CASSLGGYSGNNEQFF
CDR3 DNA: TGTGCCAGCAGCTTAGGAGGGTATAGCGGGAACAATGAGCAGTTCTTC

V gene: TRBV12-3/TRBV12-4
clone size: many
D gene: .
J gene: TRBJ2-7
CDR3 protein: CASSLRHEQYF
CDR3 DNA: TGTGCCAGCAGTTTGCGACACGAGCAGTACTTC

V gene: TRBV7-9
clone size: many
D gene: .
J gene: TRBJ1-2
CDR3 protein: CASSLGGTEIPYGYTF
CDR3 DNA: TGTGCCAGCAGCTTAGGGGGGACGGAAATACCCTATGGCTACACCTTC

V gene: TRBV4-1
clone size: .
D gene: TRBD2
J gene: TRBJ2-7
CDR3 protein: CASSPRLAVLYEQYF
CDR3 DNA: TGCGCCAGCAGCCCTCGACTAGCGGTTTTGTACGAGCAGTACTTC

V gene: TRBV2
clone size: .
D gene: .
J gene: TRBJ2-4
CDR3 protein: CASSEGLRLNIQYF
CDR3 DNA: TGTGCCAGCAGTGAAGGTTTGCGTTTAAACATTCAGTACTTC

V gene: TRBV5-1
clone size: few
D gene: .
J gene: TRBJ2-1
CDR3 protein: CASSLAAGLAHNEQFF
CDR3 DNA: TGCGCCAGCAGCTTGGCGGCGGGCCTGGCTCACAATGAGCAGTTCTTC

V gene: TRBV7-8
clone size: .
D gene: .
J gene: TRBJ1-4
CDR3 protein: CASSLAGQRNEKLFF
CDR3 DNA: TGTGCCAGCAGCTTAGCGGGCCAGAGAAATGAAAAACTGTTTTTT

V gene: TRBV6-2/TRBV6-3
clone size: .
D gene: .
J gene: TRBJ1-1
CDR3 protein: CASSRQPGMNTEAFF
CDR3 DNA: TGTGCCAGCAGTCGACAACCAGGGATGAACACTGAAGCTTTCTTT

V gene: TRBV2
clone size: few
D gene: TRBD1
J gene: TRBJ2-4
CDR3 protein: CASKPRTGTSKLAKNIQYF
CDR3 DNA: TGTGCCAGCAAACCTCGGACAGGCACATCTAAACTAGCCAAAAACATTCAGTACTTC

V gene: TRBV5-1
clone size: few
D gene: .
J gene: TRBJ2-1
CDR3 protein: CASSLEGASYNEQFF
CDR3 DNA: TGCGCCAGCAGCTTGGAAGGGGCTTCCTACAATGAGCAGTTCTTC

V gene: TRBV27
clone size: .
D gene: TRBD1
J gene: TRBJ2-3
CDR3 protein: CASRRQGGTDTQYF
CDR3 DNA: TGTGCCAGCAGGAGACAGGGGGGGACAGATACGCAGTATTTT

V gene: TRBV4-1
clone size: .
D gene: .
J gene: TRBJ2-7
CDR3 protein: CASSQAAADYEQYF
CDR3 DNA: TGCGCCAGCAGCCAAGCGGCAGCAGACTACGAGCAGTACTTC

V gene: TRBV28
clone size: .
D gene: TRBD2
J gene: TRBJ2-7
CDR3 protein: CASSTSGRMYEQYF
CDR3 DNA: TGTGCCAGTTCGACTAGCGGGAGAATGTACGAGCAGTACTTC

V gene: TRBV18
clone size: many
D gene: .
J gene: TRBJ2-3
CDR3 protein: CASSPAADTQYF
CDR3 DNA: TGTGCCAGCTCACCTGCGGCAGATACGCAGTATTTT

V gene: TRBV3-1
clone size: .
D gene: .
J gene: TRBJ1-2
CDR3 protein: CASSHWRDNYGYTF
CDR3 DNA: TGTGCCAGCAGCCACTGGCGGGATAACTATGGCTACACCTTC

V gene: TRBV11-1
clone size: many
D gene: .
J gene: TRBJ2-7
CDR3 protein: CASSQNLRWGLPSSYEQYF
CDR3 DNA: TGTGCCAGCAGCCAGAATTTAAGGTGGGGACTCCCGAGCTCCTACGAGCAGTACTTC

V gene: TRBV7-2
clone size: few
D gene: .
J gene: TRBJ2-7
CDR3 protein: CASSPSMYEQYF
CDR3 DNA: TGTGCCAGCAGCCCCTCAATGTACGAGCAGTACTTC

V gene: TRBV24-1
clone size: .
D gene: TRBD2
J gene: TRBJ2-1
CDR3 protein: CATSDPGLAANEQFF
CDR3 DNA: TGTGCCACCAGTGACCCGGGACTAGCGGCCAATGAGCAGTTCTTC

V gene: TRBV20-1
clone size: few
D gene: .
J gene: TRBJ1-2
CDR3 protein: CSARDGTVSFYGYTF
CDR3 DNA: TGCAGTGCTAGAGACGGCACAGTTTCCTTCTATGGCTACACCTTC

V gene: TRBV30
clone size: many
D gene: .
J gene: TRBJ2-3
CDR3 protein: CAWSAVRLTDTQYF
CDR3 DNA: TGTGCCTGGAGCGCTGTTCGCCTCACAGATACGCAGTATTTT

V gene: TRBV18
clone size: .
D gene: TRBD1
J gene: TRBJ2-3
CDR3 protein: CASSPTGETDTQYF
CDR3 DNA: TGTGCCAGCTCACCGACAGGGGAGACAGATACGCAGTATTTT